A selection of T cell receptor beta chains follows, all from one sample in a study of CD8 T cells in ankylosing spondylitis. TCRdb called the 5' RACE reads again in MiXCR, with one record for every CDR3 protein. The table has 80,000 to 100,000 distinct CDR3 sequences, about 7.7% seen once. The sample was blood, either unsorted or a sorted T cell fraction (not recorded which). The receptors were gathered from a male donor with ankylosing spondylitis or in good health (not recorded which). Each CDR3 is given with its conserved first and last residue. Fields, in order: D gene, clone size, J gene, V gene, CDR3 protein, CDR3 DNA. A D gene is named only where the DNA matches it firmly. Not every row has a clone size; where given, it reads once, few, many or a size class.

TRBD2 many TRBJ2-7 TRBV3-1 CASRSGSLNEQYF TGTGCCAGCCGTAGCGGGAGTCTCAACGAGCAGTACTTC
TRBD1 many TRBJ1-1 TRBV6-1 CASSRDRDTEAFF TGTGCCAGCAGTCGGGACAGGGACACTGAAGCTTTCTTT
NA many TRBJ1-2 TRBV20-1 CSAKASPNNYGYTF TGCAGTGCTAAAGCGAGTCCAAATAACTATGGCTACACCTTC
NA NA TRBJ2-3 TRBV5-5 CASRKGDTQYF TGTGCCAGCAGGAAGGGGGATACGCAGTATTTT
TRBD1 NA TRBJ1-1 TRBV20-1 CSGGPAQGKAEAFF TGCAGTGGGGGCCCAGCACAGGGGAAGGCTGAAGCTTTCTTT
NA few TRBJ2-7 TRBV11-2 CASSPGRGPTYEQYF TGTGCCAGCAGCCCTGGCCGGGGTCCTACCTACGAGCAGTACTTC
TRBD1 many TRBJ1-1 TRBV10-3 CAISGRTGLGTEAFF TGTGCCATCAGTGGGAGGACAGGGCTCGGGACTGAAGCTTTCTTT
NA many TRBJ2-1 TRBV4-1 CASSQVRGLNNEQFF TGCGCCAGCAGCCAAGTAAGGGGACTCAACAATGAGCAGTTCTTC
NA many TRBJ1-5 TRBV7-2 CASSLLLGGNQPQHF TGTGCCAGCAGCCTCCTCCTCGGGGGTAATCAGCCCCAGCATTTT
NA many TRBJ2-5 TRBV12-3/TRBV12-4 CASSSAQETQYF TGTGCCAGCAGTTCAGCACAAGAGACCCAGTACTTC
NA few TRBJ1-1 TRBV5-4 CASSLRQSGAEAFF TGTGCCAGCAGCTTGCGGCAGTCTGGCGCTGAAGCTTTCTTT
NA few TRBJ1-2 TRBV20-1 CSARDRDLRSYTF TGCAGTGCTAGAGATAGGGACCTTAGGAGCTACACCTTC
NA NA TRBJ2-1 TRBV7-2 CASSPSPLVAGNEQFF TGTGCCAGCAGCCCATCCCCGCTTGTGGCGGGGAATGAGCAGTTCTTC
TRBD2 many TRBJ2-7 TRBV29-1 CSVQRGGYEQYF TGCAGCGTCCAGCGGGGGGGGTACGAGCAGTACTTC
TRBD2 many TRBJ2-1 TRBV29-1 CSTWGLAGDEQFF TGCAGCACTTGGGGACTAGCGGGAGATGAGCAGTTCTTC
NA few TRBJ1-1 TRBV7-9 CASSLLRAKGKNTEAFF TGTGCCAGCAGCTTACTCCGGGCCAAGGGCAAGAACACTGAAGCTTTCTTT
TRBD2 many TRBJ2-1 TRBV7-2 CASSYLRGGLYEQFF TGTGCCAGCAGCTACCTGCGCGGGGGGCTTTATGAGCAGTTCTTC
NA many TRBJ2-1 TRBV29-1 CSASESSYNEQFF TGCAGCGCCTCCGAAAGCTCCTACAATGAGCAGTTCTTC
NA many TRBJ2-5 TRBV7-9 CASSLKYQETQYF TGTGCCAGCAGCCTAAAATACCAAGAGACCCAGTACTTC
NA many TRBJ1-5 TRBV20-1 CSASPPLGSNQPQHF TGCAGTGCTAGTCCTCCCCTGGGCAGCAATCAGCCCCAGCATTTT
NA many TRBJ2-7 TRBV3-1 CASSQGSEQYF TGTGCCAGCAGCCAAGGATCCGAGCAGTACTTC
NA many TRBJ1-6 TRBV18 CASSAEKHGYNSPLHF TGTGCCAGCTCGGCAGAAAAGCATGGCTATAATTCACCCCTCCACTTT
NA many TRBJ2-5 TRBV11-2 CASSNRQTYQETQYF TGTGCCAGCAGCAACCGACAGACCTACCAAGAGACCCAGTACTTC
TRBD2 many TRBJ2-7 TRBV6-5 CASSYRGLGLHEQYF TGTGCCAGCAGTTACCGGGGCCTGGGACTACACGAGCAGTACTTC
NA few TRBJ2-1 TRBV7-9 CASSGSNEQFF TGTGCCAGCAGCGGTAGTAATGAGCAGTTCTTC
TRBD1 many TRBJ2-7 TRBV29-1 CSVEGQGANEQYF TGCAGCGTCGAGGGACAGGGGGCAAACGAGCAGTACTTC
NA many TRBJ1-4 TRBV10-2 CASSEPLGTNEKLFF TGCGCCAGCAGTGAGCCGCTAGGGACTAATGAAAAACTGTTTTTT